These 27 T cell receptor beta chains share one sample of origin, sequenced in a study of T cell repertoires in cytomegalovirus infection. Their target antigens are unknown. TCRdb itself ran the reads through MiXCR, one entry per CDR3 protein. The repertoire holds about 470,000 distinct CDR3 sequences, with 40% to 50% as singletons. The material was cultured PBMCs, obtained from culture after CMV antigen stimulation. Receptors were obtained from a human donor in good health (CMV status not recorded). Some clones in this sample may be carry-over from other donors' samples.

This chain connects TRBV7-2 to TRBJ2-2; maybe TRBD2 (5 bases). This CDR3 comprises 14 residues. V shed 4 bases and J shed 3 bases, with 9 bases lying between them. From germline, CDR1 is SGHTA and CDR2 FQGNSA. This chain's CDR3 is CASSSGSYTGELFF. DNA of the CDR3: TGTGCCAGCAGCTCGGGGTCCTACACCGGGGAGCTGTTTTTT.

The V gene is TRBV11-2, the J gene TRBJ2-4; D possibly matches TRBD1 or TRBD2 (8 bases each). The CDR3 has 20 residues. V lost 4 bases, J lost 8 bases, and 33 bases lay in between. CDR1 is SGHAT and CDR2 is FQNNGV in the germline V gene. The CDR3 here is CASSSRDRNVAGPYGDIQYF. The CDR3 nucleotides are TGTGCCAGCAGCTCCCGGGACAGGAATGTAGCGGGGCCATACGGGGACATTCAGTACTTC.

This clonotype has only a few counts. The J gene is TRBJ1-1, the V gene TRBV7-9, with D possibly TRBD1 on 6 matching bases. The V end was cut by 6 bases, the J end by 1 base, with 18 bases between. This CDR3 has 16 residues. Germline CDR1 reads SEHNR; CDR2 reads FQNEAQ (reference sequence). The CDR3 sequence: CASRRRHRERNTEAFF. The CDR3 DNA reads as TGTGCCAGCAGACGAAGGCACAGGGAAAGGAACACTGAAGCTTTCTTT.

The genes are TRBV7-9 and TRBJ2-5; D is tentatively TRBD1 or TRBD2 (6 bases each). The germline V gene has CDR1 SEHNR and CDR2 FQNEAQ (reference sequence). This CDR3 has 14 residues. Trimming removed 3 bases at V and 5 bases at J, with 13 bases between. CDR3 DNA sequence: TGTGCCAGCAGCTTGCCGGGGGCGCCTGAGACCCAGTACTTC. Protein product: CASSLPGAPETQYF. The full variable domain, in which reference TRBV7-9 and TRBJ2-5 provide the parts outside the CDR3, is DTGVSQNPRHKITKRGQNVTFRCDPISEHNRLYWYRQTLGQGPEFLTYFQNEAQLEKSRLLSDRFSAERPKGSFSTLEIQRTEQGDSAMYLCASSLPGAPETQYFGPGTRLLVL.

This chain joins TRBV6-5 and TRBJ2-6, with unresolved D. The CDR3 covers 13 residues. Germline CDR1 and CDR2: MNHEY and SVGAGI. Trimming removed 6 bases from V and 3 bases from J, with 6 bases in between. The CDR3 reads CASRVNGANVLTF. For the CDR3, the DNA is TGTGCCAGCAGAGTCAATGGGGCCAACGTCCTGACTTTC.

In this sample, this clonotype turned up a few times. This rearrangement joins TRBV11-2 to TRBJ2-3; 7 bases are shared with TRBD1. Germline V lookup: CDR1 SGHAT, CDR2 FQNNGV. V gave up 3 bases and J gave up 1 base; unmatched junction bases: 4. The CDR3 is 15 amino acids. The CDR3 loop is CASSFTGQGTDTQYF. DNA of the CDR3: TGTGCCAGCAGCTTCACCGGACAGGGCACAGATACGCAGTATTTT.

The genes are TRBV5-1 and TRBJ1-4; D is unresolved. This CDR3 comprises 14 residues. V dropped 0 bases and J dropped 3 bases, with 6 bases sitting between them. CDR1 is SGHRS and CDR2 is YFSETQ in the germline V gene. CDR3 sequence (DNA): TGCGCCAGCAGCTTGGACAGACCTAATGAAAAACTGTTTTTT. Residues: CASSLDRPNEKLFF.

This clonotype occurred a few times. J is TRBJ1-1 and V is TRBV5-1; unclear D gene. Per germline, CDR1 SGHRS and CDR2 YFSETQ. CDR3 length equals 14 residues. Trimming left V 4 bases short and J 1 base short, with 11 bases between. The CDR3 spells CASSQFTQNTEAFF. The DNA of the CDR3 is TGCGCCAGCAGCCAGTTTACCCAGAACACTGAAGCTTTCTTT.

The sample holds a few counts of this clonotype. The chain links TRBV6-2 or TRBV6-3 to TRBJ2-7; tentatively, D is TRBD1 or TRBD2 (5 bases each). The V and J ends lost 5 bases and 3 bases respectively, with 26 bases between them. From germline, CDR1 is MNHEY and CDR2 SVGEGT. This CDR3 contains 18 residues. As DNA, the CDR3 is TGTGCCAGCAGTCCTCGACAGATCTCATCTAGCACCCGCTACGAGCAGTACTTC. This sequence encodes CASSPRQISSSTRYEQYF.

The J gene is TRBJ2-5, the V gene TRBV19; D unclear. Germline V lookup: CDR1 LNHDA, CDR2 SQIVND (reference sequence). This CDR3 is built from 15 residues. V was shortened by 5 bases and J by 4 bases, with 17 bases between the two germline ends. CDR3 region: CASSPLSRSGETQYF. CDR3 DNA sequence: TGTGCCAGTAGTCCCCTGTCGCGGTCAGGAGAGACCCAGTACTTC.

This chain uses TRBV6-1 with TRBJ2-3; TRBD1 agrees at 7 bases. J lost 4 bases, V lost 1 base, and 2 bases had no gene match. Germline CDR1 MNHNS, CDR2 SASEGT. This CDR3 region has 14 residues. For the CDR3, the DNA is TGTGCCAGCAGTGAAGACAGGGGTCCAGATACGCAGTATTTT. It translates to CASSEDRGPDTQYF.

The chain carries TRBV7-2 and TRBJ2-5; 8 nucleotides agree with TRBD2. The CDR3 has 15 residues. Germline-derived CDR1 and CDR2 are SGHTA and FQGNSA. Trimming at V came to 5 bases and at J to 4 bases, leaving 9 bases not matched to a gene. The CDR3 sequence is CASSPNGGAGETQYF. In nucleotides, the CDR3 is TGTGCCAGCAGCCCCAACGGGGGGGCGGGAGAGACCCAGTACTTC. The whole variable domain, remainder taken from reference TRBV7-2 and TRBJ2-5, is GAGVSQSPSNKVTEKGKDVELRCDPISGHTALYWYRQSLGQGLEFLIYFQGNSAPDKSGLPSDRFSAERTGGSVSTLTIQRTQQEDSAVYLCASSPNGGAGETQYFGPGTRLLVL.

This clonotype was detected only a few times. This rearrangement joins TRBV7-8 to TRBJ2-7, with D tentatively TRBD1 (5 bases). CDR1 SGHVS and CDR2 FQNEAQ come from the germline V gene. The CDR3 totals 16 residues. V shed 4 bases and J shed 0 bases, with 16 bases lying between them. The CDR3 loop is CASSSLRAQGSYEQYF. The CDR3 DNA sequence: TGTGCCAGCAGCTCCTTACGGGCCCAGGGCTCCTACGAGCAGTACTTC.

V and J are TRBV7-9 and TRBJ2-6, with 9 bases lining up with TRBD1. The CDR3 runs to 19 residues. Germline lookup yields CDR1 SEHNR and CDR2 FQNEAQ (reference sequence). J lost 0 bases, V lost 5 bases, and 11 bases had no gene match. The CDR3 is CASSPRRGQGRSGANVLTF. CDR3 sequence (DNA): TGTGCCAGCAGCCCGCGTCGGGGACAGGGTCGCTCTGGGGCCAACGTCCTGACTTTC. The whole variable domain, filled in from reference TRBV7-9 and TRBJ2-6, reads DTGVSQNPRHKITKRGQNVTFRCDPISEHNRLYWYRQTLGQGPEFLTYFQNEAQLEKSRLLSDRFSAERPKGSFSTLEIQRTEQGDSAMYLCASSPRRGQGRSGANVLTFGAGSRLTVL.

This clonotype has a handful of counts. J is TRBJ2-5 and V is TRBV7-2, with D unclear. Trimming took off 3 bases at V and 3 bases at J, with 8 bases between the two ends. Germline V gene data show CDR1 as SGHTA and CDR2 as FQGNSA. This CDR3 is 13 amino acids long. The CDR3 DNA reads TGTGCCAGCAGCTTGTTCCGTAAAGAGACCCAGTACTTC. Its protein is CASSLFRKETQYF.

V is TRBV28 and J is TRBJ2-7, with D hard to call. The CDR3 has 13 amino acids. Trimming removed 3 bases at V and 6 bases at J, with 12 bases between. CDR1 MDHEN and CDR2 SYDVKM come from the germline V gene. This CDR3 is CASSFYTSSEQYF. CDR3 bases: TGTGCCAGCAGTTTCTACACGAGCTCCGAGCAGTACTTC. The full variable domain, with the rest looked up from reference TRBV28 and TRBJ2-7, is DVKVTQSSRYLVKRTGEKVFLECVQDMDHENMFWYRQDPGLGLRLIYFSYDVKMKEKGDIPEGYSVSREKKERFSLILESASTNQTSMYLCASSFYTSSEQYFGPGTRLTVT.

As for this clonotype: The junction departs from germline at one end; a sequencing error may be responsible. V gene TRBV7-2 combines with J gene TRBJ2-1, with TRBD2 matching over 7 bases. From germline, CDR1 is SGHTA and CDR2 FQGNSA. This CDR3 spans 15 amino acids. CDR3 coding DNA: TGTGCCGGCAGCTTAGAGGGAGGGCGCCGGGGGGAGCAGTTCTTC. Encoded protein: CAGSLEGGRRGEQFF.

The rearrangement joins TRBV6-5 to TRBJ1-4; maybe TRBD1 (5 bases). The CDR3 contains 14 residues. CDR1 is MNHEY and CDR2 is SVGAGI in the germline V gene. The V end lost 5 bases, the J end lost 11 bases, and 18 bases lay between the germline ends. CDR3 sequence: CASSDWEQGRKLFF. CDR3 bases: TGTGCCAGCAGTGACTGGGAGCAGGGCCGGAAACTGTTTTTT.

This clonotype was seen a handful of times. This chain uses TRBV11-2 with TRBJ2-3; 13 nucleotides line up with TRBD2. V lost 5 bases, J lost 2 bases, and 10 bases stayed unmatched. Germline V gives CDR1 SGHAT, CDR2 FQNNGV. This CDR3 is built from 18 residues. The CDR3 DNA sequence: TGTGCCAGCAGCACCTCCGGGACTAGCGGGACCGACACAGATACGCAGTATTTT. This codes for CASSTSGTSGTDTDTQYF.

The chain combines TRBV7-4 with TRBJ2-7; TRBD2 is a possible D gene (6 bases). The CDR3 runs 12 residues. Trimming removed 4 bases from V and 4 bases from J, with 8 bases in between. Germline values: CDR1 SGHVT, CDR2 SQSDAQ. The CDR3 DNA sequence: TGTGCCAGCAGCTGGAGGGTATACGAGCAGTACTTC. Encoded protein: CASSWRVYEQYF.

CDR3 DNA sequence: TGTGCCAGTAGTATTACGGGAGGGCCTCGCAATGAGCAGTTCTTC. Amino acid sequence: CASSITGGPRNEQFF. The chain joins TRBV19 to TRBJ2-1; 8 bases agree with TRBD2. Germline lookup yields CDR1 LNHDA and CDR2 SQIVND (reference sequence). With V trimmed by 3 bases and J by 6 bases, 7 bases remained unmatched. This CDR3 is 15 amino acids long.

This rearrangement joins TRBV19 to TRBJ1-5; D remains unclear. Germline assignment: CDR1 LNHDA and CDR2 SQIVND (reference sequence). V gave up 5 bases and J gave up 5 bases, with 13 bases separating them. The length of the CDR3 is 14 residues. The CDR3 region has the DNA TGTGCCAGTAGTCCCCGGGATCACTATCAGCCCCAGCATTTT. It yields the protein CASSPRDHYQPQHF.

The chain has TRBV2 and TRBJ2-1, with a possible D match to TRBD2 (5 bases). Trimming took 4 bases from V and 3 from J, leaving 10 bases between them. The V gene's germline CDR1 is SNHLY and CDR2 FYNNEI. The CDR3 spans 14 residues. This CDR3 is CASSVETNYNEQFF. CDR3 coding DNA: TGTGCCAGCAGTGTGGAGACTAACTACAATGAGCAGTTCTTC.

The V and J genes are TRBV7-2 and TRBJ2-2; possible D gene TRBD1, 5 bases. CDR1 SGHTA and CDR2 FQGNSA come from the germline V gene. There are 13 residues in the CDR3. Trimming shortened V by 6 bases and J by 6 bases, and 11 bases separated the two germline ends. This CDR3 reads CASSGALPGELFF. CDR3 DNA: TGTGCCAGCAGTGGGGCCCTCCCCGGGGAGCTGTTTTTT.

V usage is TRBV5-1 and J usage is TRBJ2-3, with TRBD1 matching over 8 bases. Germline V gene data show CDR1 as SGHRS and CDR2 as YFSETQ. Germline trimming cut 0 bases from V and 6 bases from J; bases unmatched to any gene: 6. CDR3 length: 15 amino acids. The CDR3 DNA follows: TGCGCCAGCAGCTTGGCCGGGACAGGTTTGGATACGCAGTATTTT. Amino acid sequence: CASSLAGTGLDTQYF.

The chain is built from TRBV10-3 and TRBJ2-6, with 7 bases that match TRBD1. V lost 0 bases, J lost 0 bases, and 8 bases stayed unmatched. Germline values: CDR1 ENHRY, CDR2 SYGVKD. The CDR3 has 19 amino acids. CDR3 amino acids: CAISESKGQAYSGANVLTF. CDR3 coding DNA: TGTGCCATCAGTGAGTCGAAAGGACAGGCCTACTCTGGGGCCAACGTCCTGACTTTC.

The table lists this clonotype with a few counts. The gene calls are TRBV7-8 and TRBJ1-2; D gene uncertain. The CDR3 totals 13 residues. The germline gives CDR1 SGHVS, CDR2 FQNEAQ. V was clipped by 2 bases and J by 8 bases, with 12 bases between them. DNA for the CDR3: TGTGCCAGCAGCTTAACGGGAGGAACGGGCTACACCTTC. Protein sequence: CASSLTGGTGYTF. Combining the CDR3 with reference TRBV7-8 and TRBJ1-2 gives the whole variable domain GAGVSQSPRYKVAKRGQDVALRCDPISGHVSLFWYQQALGQGPEFLTYFQNEAQLDKSGLPSDRFFAERPEGSVSTLKIQRTQQEDSAVYLCASSLTGGTGYTFGSGTRLTVV.